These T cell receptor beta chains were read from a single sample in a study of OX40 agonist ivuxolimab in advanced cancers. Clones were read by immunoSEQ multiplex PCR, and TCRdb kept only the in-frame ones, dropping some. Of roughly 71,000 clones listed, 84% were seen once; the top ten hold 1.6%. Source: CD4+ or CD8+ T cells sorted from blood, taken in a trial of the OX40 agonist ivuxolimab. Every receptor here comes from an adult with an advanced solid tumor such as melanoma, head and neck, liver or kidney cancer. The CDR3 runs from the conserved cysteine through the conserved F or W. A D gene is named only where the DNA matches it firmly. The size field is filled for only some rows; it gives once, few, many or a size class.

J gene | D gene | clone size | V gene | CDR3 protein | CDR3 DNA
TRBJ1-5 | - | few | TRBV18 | CASSPSAQSNQPQHF | TGTGCCAGCTCACCCTCGGCACAGAGTAATCAGCCCCAGCATTTT
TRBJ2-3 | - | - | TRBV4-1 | CASSQGRATDTQYF | TGCGCCAGCAGCCAAGGAAGAGCCACAGATACGCAGTATTTT
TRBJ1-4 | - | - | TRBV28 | CASTLSGAEKLFF | TGTGCCAGCACCCTTTCGGGCGCCGAAAAACTGTTTTTT
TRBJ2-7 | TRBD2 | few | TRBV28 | CASKSGSGDEQYF | TGTGCCAGCAAAAGCGGGAGTGGTGACGAGCAGTACTTC
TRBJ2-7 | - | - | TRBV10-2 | CASSDVRANEQYF | TGCGCCAGCAGTGATGTCAGGGCTAATGAGCAGTACTTC
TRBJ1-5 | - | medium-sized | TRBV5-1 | CASSLGQNQPQHF | TGCGCCAGCAGCTTGGGACAGAATCAGCCCCAGCATTTT
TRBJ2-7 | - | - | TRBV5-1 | CASSPGWGSYEQYF | TGCGCCAGCAGCCCCGGGTGGGGCTCCTACGAGCAGTACTTC
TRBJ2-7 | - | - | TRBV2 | CASSEMEGSEQYF | TGTGCCAGCAGTGAGATGGAAGGGAGCGAGCAGTACTTC
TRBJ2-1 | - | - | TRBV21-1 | CANYRPGRPYNEQFF | TGTGCCAACTATAGGCCGGGGAGACCCTACAATGAGCAGTTCTTC
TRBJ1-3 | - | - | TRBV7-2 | CASSSTRGGNTIYF | TGTGCCAGCAGCTCCACTAGGGGTGGAAACACCATATATTTT
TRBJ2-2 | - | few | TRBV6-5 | CASSYSRNTGELFF | TGTGCCAGCAGTTACTCCAGGAACACCGGGGAGCTGTTTTTT
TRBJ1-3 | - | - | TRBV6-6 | CASSAAGRLSGNTIYF | TGTGCCAGCAGTGCCGCGGGACGGCTCTCTGGAAACACCATATATTTT
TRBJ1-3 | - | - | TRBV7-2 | CASSLHSGNTIYF | TGTGCCAGCAGCTTACACTCTGGAAACACCATATATTTT
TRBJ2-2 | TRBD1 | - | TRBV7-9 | CASSLRTGASNTGELFF | TGTGCCAGCAGCTTGAGGACAGGGGCCTCGAACACCGGGGAGCTGTTTTTT
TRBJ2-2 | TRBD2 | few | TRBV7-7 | CASSVLAGGLTGELFF | TGTGCTAGCAGCGTACTAGCGGGAGGGCTCACCGGGGAGCTGTTTTTT
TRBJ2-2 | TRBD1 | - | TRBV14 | CASSRLDRGPLTGELFF | TGTGCCAGCAGCCGACTCGACAGGGGGCCCCTCACCGGGGAGCTGTTTTTT
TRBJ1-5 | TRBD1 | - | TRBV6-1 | CASSEDRGLQPQHF | TGTGCCAGCAGTGAGGACAGGGGGCTTCAGCCCCAGCATTTT
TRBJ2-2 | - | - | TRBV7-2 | CASSQTGTGELFF | TGTGCCAGCAGCCAAACAGGGACGGGGGAGCTGTTTTTT
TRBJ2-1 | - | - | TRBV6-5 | CATYAVNPDEQFF | TGTGCCACCTATGCAGTTAATCCCGATGAGCAGTTCTTC
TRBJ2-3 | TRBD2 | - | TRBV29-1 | CSVGLAQDTQYF | TGCAGCGTTGGACTAGCGCAAGATACGCAGTATTTT
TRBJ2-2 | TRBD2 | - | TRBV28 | CASSLGGGVNTGELFF | TGTGCCAGCAGTTTAGGGGGAGGGGTTAACACCGGGGAGCTGTTTTTT
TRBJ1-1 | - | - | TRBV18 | CASSPTLNTEAFF | TGTGCCAGCTCACCAACATTGAACACTGAAGCTTTCTTT
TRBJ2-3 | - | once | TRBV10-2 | CAIARDRPSTDTQYF | TGCGCCATCGCTAGAGACAGGCCCAGCACAGATACGCAGTATTTT
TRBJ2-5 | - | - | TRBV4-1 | CASSQEGRQETQYF | TGCGCCAGCAGCCAAGAGGGTCGGCAAGAGACCCAGTACTTC
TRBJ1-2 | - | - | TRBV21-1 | CASFVTREKSGYTF | TGTGCCAGCTTCGTGACCAGGGAAAAGAGTGGCTACACCTTC
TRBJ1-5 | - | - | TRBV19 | CASIPRGTYSNQPQHF | TGTGCCAGTATCCCTCGAGGAACATATAGCAATCAGCCCCAGCATTTT
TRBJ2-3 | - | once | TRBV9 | CASSVGTGGDTQYF | TGTGCCAGCAGCGTGGGTACTGGGGGGGATACGCAGTATTTT
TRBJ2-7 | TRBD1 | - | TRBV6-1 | CASSEGAGGVYEQYF | TGTGCCAGCAGTGAAGGGGCAGGGGGCGTTTACGAGCAGTACTTC
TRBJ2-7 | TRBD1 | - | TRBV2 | CASKPGQGSYEQYF | TGTGCCAGCAAGCCGGGACAGGGCTCCTACGAGCAGTACTTC
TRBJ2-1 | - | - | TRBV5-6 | CASTPGDHNEQFF | TGTGCCAGCACCCCGGGCGACCACAATGAGCAGTTCTTC
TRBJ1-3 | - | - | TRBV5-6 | CASSLAWEQGPRGNTIYF | TGTGCCAGCAGCTTGGCCTGGGAACAGGGCCCCAGAGGAAACACCATATATTTT
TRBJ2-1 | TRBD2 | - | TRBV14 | CASSQGSGRASNEQFF | TGTGCCAGCAGCCAAGGAAGCGGGAGGGCCAGCAATGAGCAGTTCTTC
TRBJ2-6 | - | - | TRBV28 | CASSGQVSSSGANVLTF | TGTGCCAGCAGTGGCCAGGTTTCCTCCTCTGGGGCCAACGTCCTGACTTTC
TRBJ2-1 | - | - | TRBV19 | CASSLAETNNEQFF | TGTGCCAGTAGTCTGGCGGAAACTAACAATGAGCAGTTCTTC
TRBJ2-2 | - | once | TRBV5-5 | CASSFESSGELFF | TGTGCCAGCAGCTTCGAGTCCTCCGGGGAGCTGTTTTTT